The 3 T cell receptor beta chains in this list originate from one sample, sequenced in a study of T cell responses to AZD1222 COVID-19 vaccine. Sequenced by immunoSEQ multiplex PCR; TCRdb stores in-frame clones only, minus some. The sample yields about 180,000 clones, 92% seen once. Sequencing was performed on peripheral blood, taken 28 days after the second AZD1222 dose. These receptors all come from an adult who received the AZD1222 COVID-19 vaccine.

The rearrangement links TRBV28 to TRBJ1-1, with D unresolved. The germline CDR1 and CDR2 sequences are MDHEN and SYDVKM. Deletions cut 7 bases from V and 0 bases from J, with 9 bases between. The CDR3 runs 13 residues. The CDR3 DNA reads as TGTGCCAGCATTTATACCCTGAACACTGAAGCTTTCTTT. This gives the protein CASIYTLNTEAFF.

The rearrangement joins TRBV7-9 to TRBJ2-7; D perhaps matches TRBD1 (6 bases). The CDR3 covers 14 residues. V lost 5 bases and J lost 6, with 17 bases in between. Per germline, CDR1 SEHNR and CDR2 FQNEAQ (reference sequence). CDR3 residues: CASSLDSPASEQYF. In nucleotides, the CDR3 is TGTGCCAGCAGCCTGGACAGCCCAGCATCCGAGCAGTACTTC.

This rearrangement joins TRBV7-2 to TRBJ1-2, with unresolved D. Germline values: CDR1 SGHTA, CDR2 FQGNSA. The length of the CDR3 is 14 residues. The ends were cut back, 2 bases at V and 4 bases at J, with 11 bases in the middle. CDR3 region: CASSLSQGPYGYTF. The CDR3 DNA is TGTGCCAGCAGCTTATCACAAGGTCCCTATGGCTACACCTTC.